The subject of this entry is one T cell receptor (beta chain). Its specificity is unknown. This sample is part of a study of cytomegalovirus exposure and HLA in healthy donors. The study's findings and limits: HLA restriction was apparent for most CMV-associated TCR beta chains in a later analysis.

Per germline, CDR1 MNHEY and CDR2 SMNVEV (reference sequence). The CDR3 length is 15 residues. The V gene end was trimmed by 2 bases and the J gene end by 8 bases; junction bases not matched to a gene: 10. This PCR relied on a set of 60 Vbeta primers and 13 Jbeta primers. The data were produced by immunoSEQ multiplex PCR, yet TCRdb's version contains in-frame clones alone and is incomplete. The sample carries approximately 190,000 clones, about nine tenths recorded once. The origin of this receptor is a boy aged 2-15 years in good health and CMV-seronegative. The chain employs TRBV27 and TRBJ1-2, with 8 positions matching TRBD1. Sequenced input: PBMCs. The CDR3 DNA reads as TGTGCCAGCAGTTTAAGGAGACAGGGGAGCTGGGGCTACACCTTC. Its translation is CASSLRRQGSWGYTF.